This T cell receptor beta chain is drawn from a study of PD-1 blockade in classical Hodgkin lymphoma. Background on the study: With a 2-week interval, patients received intravenous nivolumab at 3 mg/kg.

The CDR3 consists of 13 residues. Germline V gene sequence: CDR1 MNHNY, CDR2 SVGAGI (reference sequence). TCRdb keeps only in-frame clones here, not all; method: immunoSEQ multiplex PCR. This table has roughly 40,000 clones, over 80% appearing once. Study results and limitations: Whatever underlies the repertoire differences (possibly disease activity or prior therapy) remains undefined. TCR diversity at baseline was reported to be reduced in newly diagnosed patients relative to healthy donors.

Each patient's relapse followed autologous stem cell transplantation, and brentuximab vedotin exposure varied. Relapsed/refractory classical Hodgkin lymphoma patients had complete, partial or progressive responses. Comments on this clone: Its antigen is as yet unknown.

V is TRBV6-6 and J is TRBJ1-2; D might be TRBD1 (6 bases). This specimen consisted of peripheral blood mononuclear cells (PBMCs), obtained at baseline. This sequence originates from a human donor with classical Hodgkin lymphoma. CDR3 in DNA: TGTGCTCATGGGGACACCAATAACTATGGCTACACCTTC. Residues: CAHGDTNNYGYTF.